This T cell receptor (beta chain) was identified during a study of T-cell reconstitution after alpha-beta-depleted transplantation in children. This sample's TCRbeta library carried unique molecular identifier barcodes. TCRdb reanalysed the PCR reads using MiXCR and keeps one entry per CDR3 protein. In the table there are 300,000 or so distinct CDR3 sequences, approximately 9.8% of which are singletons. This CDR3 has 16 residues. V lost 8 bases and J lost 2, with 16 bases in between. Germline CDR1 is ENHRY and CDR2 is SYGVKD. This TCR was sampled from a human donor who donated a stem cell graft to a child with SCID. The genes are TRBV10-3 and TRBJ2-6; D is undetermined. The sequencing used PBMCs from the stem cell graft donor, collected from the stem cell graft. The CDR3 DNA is TGTGCCATCGTTTCGAGAACCCCCACTGGGGCCAACGTCCTGACTTTC. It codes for CAIVSRTPTGANVLTF.